This T cell receptor beta chain was identified during a study of blood T cell repertoires in COVID-19. Across the study: The analysed material was cDNA or gDNA that came from T cells, B-cell-depleted T cells, or PBMCs.

After removal of 4 bases from V and 5 bases from J, the junction contained 8 bases not matched to a gene. Germline V gene sequence: CDR1 MNHEY, CDR2 SVGEGT. The CDR3 runs to 14 residues. Original analysis: Estimation of nucleated cell counts relied on the amplification of reference gene primers. This table comes from immunoSEQ multiplex PCR, and its TCRdb copy is limited to in-frame clones, with some not included. V and J calls and clone size are copied from that table; D and trimming were computed from the DNA. There are roughly 100,000 clones in the sample; 78% occur only once, and 9.8% lies in the top ten.

This TCR came from a man aged 60 to 75 with active or convalescent COVID-19. The chain carries TRBV6-2 or TRBV6-3 and TRBJ2-7; 7 bases are a match to TRBD1. The sample taken for sequencing was peripheral blood. The CDR3 here is CASSSTTGPHEQYF. The DNA for the CDR3 is TGTGCCAGCAGTTCCACGACAGGGCCGCACGAGCAGTACTTC.